This T cell receptor (beta chain) derives from a study of spatial heterogeneity in lung cancer. At the level of the study: The average count in raw reads for each unique TCR and UMI combination exceeded nine appearances. The study, taken as a whole, reports: There were more appearances of ubiquitous expanded tumor TCRs in blood at resection than at follow-up.

Single TCR cDNA molecules each had their own unique molecular identifier. TCRdb reprocessed the 5' RACE reads via MiXCR and lists one record per CDR3 protein. The sample has roughly 48,000 distinct CDR3 sequences, less than 5.5% seen once. Germline values: CDR1 SQVTM, CDR2 ANQGSEA. Trimming left V 3 bases short and J 0 bases short, with 8 bases between. This CDR3 has 13 residues. There are many counts of this clonotype. The antigen remains undetermined. This may be a read error: a much more frequent sequence differs by one nucleotide. This sample's time point: sample taken at primary tumor resection. Whole RNA, which was extracted from tumor, nontumor lung tissue or frozen PBMC, was sequenced without any cell sorting. Donation came from some 73 patients with untreated early-stage non-small cell lung cancer.

The V and J genes are TRBV29-1 and TRBJ1-2; D gene unclear. This TCR came from a male donor with early-stage non-small cell lung cancer. The source was PBMCs, collected at surgery. The DNA for the CDR3 is TGCAGCGTTGAGGGCAGAACTAACTATGGCTACACCTTC. Protein sequence: CSVEGRTNYGYTF.